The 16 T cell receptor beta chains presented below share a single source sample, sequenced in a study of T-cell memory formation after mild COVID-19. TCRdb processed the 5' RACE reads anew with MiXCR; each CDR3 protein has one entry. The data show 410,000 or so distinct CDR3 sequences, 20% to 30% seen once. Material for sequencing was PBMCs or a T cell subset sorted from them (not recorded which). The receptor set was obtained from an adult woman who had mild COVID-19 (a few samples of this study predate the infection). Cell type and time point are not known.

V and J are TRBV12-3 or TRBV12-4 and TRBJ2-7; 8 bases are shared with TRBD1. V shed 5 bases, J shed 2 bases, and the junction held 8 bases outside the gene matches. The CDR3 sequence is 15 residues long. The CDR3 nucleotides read TGTGCCAGCAGTCCTGGACAGGGACGCACCTACGAGCAGTACTTC. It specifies CASSPGQGRTYEQYF.

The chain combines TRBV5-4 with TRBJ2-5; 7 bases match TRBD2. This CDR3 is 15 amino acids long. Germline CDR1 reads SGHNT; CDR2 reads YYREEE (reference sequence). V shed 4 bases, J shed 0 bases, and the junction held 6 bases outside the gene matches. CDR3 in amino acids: CASSGGRGNQETQYF. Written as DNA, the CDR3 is TGTGCCAGCAGCGGGGGGAGGGGCAACCAAGAGACCCAGTACTTC. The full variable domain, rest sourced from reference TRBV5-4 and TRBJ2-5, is ETGVTQSPTHLIKTRGQQVTLRCSSQSGHNTVSWYQQALGQGPQFIFQYYREEENGRGNFPPRFSGLQFPNYSSELNVNALELDDSALYLCASSGGRGNQETQYFGPGTRLLVL.

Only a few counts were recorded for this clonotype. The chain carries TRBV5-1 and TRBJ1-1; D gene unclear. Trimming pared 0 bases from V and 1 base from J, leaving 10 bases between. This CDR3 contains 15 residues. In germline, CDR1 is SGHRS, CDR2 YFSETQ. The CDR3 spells CASSLEVSSNTEAFF. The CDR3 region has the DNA TGCGCCAGCAGCTTGGAGGTCTCTTCGAACACTGAAGCTTTCTTT.

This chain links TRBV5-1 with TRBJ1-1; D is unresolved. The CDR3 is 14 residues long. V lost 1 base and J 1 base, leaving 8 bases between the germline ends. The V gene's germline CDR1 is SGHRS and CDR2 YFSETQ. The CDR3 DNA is TGCGCCAGCAGCTTGTTTGCGGGGAACACTGAAGCTTTCTTT. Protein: CASSLFAGNTEAFF. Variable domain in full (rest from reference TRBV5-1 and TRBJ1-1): KAGVTQTPRYLIKTRGQQVTLSCSPISGHRSVSWYQQTPGQGLQFLFEYFSETQRNKGNFPGRFSGRQFSNSRSEMNVSTLELGDSALYLCASSLFAGNTEAFFGQGTRLTVV.

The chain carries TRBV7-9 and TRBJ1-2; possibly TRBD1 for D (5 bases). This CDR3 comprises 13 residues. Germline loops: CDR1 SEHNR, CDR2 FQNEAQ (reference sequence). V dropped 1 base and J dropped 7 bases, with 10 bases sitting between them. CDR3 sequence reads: CASSLGSGPGYTF. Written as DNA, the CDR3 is TGTGCCAGCAGCTTAGGATCGGGACCTGGCTACACCTTC.

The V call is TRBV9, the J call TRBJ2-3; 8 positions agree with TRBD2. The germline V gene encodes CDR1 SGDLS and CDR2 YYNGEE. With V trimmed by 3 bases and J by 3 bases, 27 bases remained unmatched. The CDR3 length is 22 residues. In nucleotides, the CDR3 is TGTGCCAGCAGCGCCCACCTAGGAGGAGCGGGAGTGTCCCCCAGGGGAACAGATACGCAGTATTTT. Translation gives CASSAHLGGAGVSPRGTDTQYF.

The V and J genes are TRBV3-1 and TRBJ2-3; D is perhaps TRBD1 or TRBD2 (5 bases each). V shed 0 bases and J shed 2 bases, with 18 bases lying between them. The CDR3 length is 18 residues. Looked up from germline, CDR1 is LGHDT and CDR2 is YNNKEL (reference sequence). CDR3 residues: CASSQEGVRAVYTDTQYF. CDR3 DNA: TGTGCCAGCAGCCAAGAAGGGGTGAGGGCAGTATACACAGATACGCAGTATTTT.

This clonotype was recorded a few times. The CDR3: CASSYSGKLFF. In DNA form, the CDR3 reads TGTGCCAGCAGTTACTCTGGGAAGCTGTTTTTT. The chain carries TRBV6-5 and TRBJ2-2; D uncertain. CDR1 is MNHEY and CDR2 is SVGAGI in the germline V gene. Deletions cut 0 bases from V and 12 bases from J, with 5 bases between. This CDR3 region has 11 residues.

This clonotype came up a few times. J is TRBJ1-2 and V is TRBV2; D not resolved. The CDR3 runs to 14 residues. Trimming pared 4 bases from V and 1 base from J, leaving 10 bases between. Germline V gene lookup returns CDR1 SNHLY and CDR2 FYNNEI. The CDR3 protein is CASSGNSFNYGYTF. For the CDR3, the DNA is TGTGCCAGCAGTGGGAACAGCTTTAACTATGGCTACACCTTC.

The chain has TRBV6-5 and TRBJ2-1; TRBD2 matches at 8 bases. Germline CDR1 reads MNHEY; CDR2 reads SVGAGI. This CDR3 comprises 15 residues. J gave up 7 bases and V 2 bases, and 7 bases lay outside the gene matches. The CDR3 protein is CASSYTSGGRNEQFF. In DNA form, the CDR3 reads TGTGCCAGCAGTTACACGTCGGGGGGGCGGAATGAGCAGTTCTTC.

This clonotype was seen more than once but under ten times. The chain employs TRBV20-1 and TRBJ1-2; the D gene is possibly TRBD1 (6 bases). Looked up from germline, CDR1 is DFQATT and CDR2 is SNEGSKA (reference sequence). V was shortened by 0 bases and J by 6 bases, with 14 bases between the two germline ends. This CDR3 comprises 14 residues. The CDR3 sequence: CSARDLGAGDGYTF. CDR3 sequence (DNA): TGCAGTGCTAGAGATTTAGGGGCAGGGGATGGCTACACCTTC.

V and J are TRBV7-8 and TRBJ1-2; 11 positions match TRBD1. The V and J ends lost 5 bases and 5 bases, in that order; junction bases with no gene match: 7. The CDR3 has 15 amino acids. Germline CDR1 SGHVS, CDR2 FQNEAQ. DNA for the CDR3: TGTGCCAGCAGCACCCGGACAGGGGGCGAATATGGCTACACCTTC. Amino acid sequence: CASSTRTGGEYGYTF.

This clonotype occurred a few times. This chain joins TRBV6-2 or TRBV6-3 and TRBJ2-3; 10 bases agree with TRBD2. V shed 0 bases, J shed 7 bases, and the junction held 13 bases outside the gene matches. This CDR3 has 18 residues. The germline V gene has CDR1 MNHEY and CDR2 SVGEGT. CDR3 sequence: CASSYSLTSGTSEYTQYF. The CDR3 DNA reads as TGTGCCAGCAGTTACTCCCTTACTAGCGGGACCTCAGAGTATACGCAGTATTTT.

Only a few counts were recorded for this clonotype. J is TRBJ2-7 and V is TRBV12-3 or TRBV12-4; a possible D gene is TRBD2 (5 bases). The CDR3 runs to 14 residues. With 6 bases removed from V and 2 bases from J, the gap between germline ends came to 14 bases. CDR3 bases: TGTGCCAGCAGCCGCGGAATAGCGACCTACGAGCAGTACTTC. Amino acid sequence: CASSRGIATYEQYF.

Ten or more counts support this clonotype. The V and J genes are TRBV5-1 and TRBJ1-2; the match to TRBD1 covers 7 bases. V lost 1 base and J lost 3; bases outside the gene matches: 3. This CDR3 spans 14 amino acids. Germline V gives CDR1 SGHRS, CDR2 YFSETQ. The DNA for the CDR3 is TGCGCCAGCAGCTTGTTAACAGGGGACTATGGCTACACCTTC. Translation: CASSLLTGDYGYTF.

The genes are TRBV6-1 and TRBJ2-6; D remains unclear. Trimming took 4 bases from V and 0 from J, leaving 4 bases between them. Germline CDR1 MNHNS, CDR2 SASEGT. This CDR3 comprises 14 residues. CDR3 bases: TGTGCCAGCAGTGGGAGCTCTGGGGCCAACGTCCTGACTTTC. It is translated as CASSGSSGANVLTF.